Detailed here is one TCR beta chain. What it recognizes is unknown. The data derive from a study of T-cell reconstitution after alpha-beta-depleted transplantation in children. General study points: Alpha-beta T cells about two months after transplant reportedly derived from several hundred expanded graft clones. Hyperexpanded clones declined; after one year, newly produced T cells mostly supplied diversity.

Preparation of the TCRbeta library used unique molecular identifiers. TCRdb itself ran the PCR reads through MiXCR, one entry per CDR3 protein. The sample yields fewer than 250,000 distinct CDR3 sequences, approximately 19% seen once. This CDR3 contains 14 residues. V lost 6 bases and J lost 0, with 12 bases in between. Germline V lookup: CDR1 LNHDA, CDR2 SQIVND (reference sequence). The J gene is TRBJ2-7, the V gene TRBV19; weak D call: TRBD2 (5 bases). This TCR was sampled from a male patient aged 2-15 years who had a stem cell transplant for acute lymphoblastic leukemia, so the T cells may come from the graft donor. The sample in question was PBMCs, mostly from graft donor cells, obtained 360 days after TCRalphabeta/CD19-depleted stem cell transplant. The CDR3 DNA is TGTGCCAGTAGCCTCGGGATCTTCTCCTACGAGCAGTACTTC. Encoded protein: CASSLGIFSYEQYF. Filled out from reference TRBV19 and TRBJ2-7, the complete variable domain reads DGGITQSPKYLFRKEGQNVTLSCEQNLNHDAMYWYRQDPGQGLRLIYYSQIVNDFQKGDIAEGYSVSREKKESFPLTVTSAQKNPTAFYLCASSLGIFSYEQYFGPGTRLTVT.